Sequencing of this T cell receptor (beta chain) was carried out in a study of T cells in Graves' hyperthyroidism and ophthalmopathy. Study results and limitations: A median 6.5 months before onset, the model predicted ophthalmopathy. Blood shared most expanded thyroid clonotypes above 0.001. A 13 V-J signature model discriminated ophthalmopathy versus stable hyperthyroidism.

This clonotype was seen a handful of times. Its antigen is not known. It was uncontrolled infection, other autoimmune disease, pregnancy or lactation that excluded patients. This CDR3 comprises 14 residues. Between the trimmed V and J ends, which lost 6 bases and 7 bases, there was a span of 16 bases. Germline loops: CDR1 SNHLY, CDR2 FYNNEI. Using RNA transcripts as the source, TCR beta CDR3 regions were amplified. Primed by the HTBI set, a first-round RT-PCR was run on the TCR CDR3. TCRdb itself ran the multiplex PCR reads through MiXCR, one entry per CDR3 protein. The sample records 550,000 to 600,000 distinct CDR3 sequences, more than 45% being singletons.

Sequenced material: peripheral blood or thyroid tissue (not recorded which). V is TRBV2 and J is TRBJ1-5; weak D call: TRBD1 (6 bases). The TCR was taken from an adult woman with Graves' disease, either hyperthyroidism or ophthalmopathy (not recorded which). Here the CDR3 reads CASRRSTGNQPQHF. The CDR3 nucleotides read TGTGCCAGCAGACGCAGCACAGGGAACCAGCCCCAGCATTTT.